A selection of T cell receptor beta chains follows, all from one sample in a study of T cell changes during pregnancy in multiple sclerosis. The method was immunoSEQ multiplex PCR; TCRdb's version includes in-frame clones alone and lacks a portion of them. This table holds 50,000 to 75,000 clones, 93% found once. The input for sequencing was CD8+ T cells from peripheral blood mononuclear cells, taken in the third trimester of pregnancy. Every receptor here comes from a female donor with multiple sclerosis, enrolled in a pregnancy study. Each CDR3 is given with its conserved first and last residue. Fields, in order: J gene, clone size, V gene, D gene, CDR3 protein, CDR3 DNA. The D gene is left open where the match is weak. Some rows have no size entry. The others give once, few or many, or a class for an expanded clone.

TRBJ2-1 | few | TRBV14 | TRBD2 | CASSHPGLAVNEQFF | TGTGCCAGCAGCCACCCGGGACTAGCGGTAAATGAGCAGTTCTTC
TRBJ1-1 | - | TRBV27 | - | CASSTTVNTEAFF | TGTGCCAGCAGTACGACAGTGAACACTGAAGCTTTCTTT
TRBJ1-5 | - | TRBV6-1 | TRBD1 | CASSPGTGGNQPQHF | TGTGCCAGCAGTCCAGGGACAGGGGGCAATCAGCCCCAGCATTTT
TRBJ1-1 | - | TRBV6-5 | - | CASSYVDSYTEAFF | TGTGCCAGCAGTTACGTCGACAGCTACACTGAAGCTTTCTTT
TRBJ2-7 | - | TRBV18 | TRBD2 | CASSPPPPAGGYEQYF | TGTGCCAGCTCACCGCCGCCTCCAGCGGGAGGTTACGAGCAGTACTTC
TRBJ2-2 | - | TRBV7-7 | TRBD1 | CASSKDRVLSGELFF | TGTGCCAGCAGCAAAGACAGGGTATTGTCCGGGGAGCTGTTTTTT
TRBJ2-1 | once | TRBV12-5 | TRBD2 | CASGGTSSYNEQFF | TGTGCTAGTGGGGGGACTAGCTCCTACAATGAGCAGTTCTTC
TRBJ1-1 | - | TRBV5-6 | - | CASSLAGIWNTEAFF | TGTGCCAGCAGCTTGGCCGGGATTTGGAACACTGAAGCTTTCTTT
TRBJ1-1 | - | TRBV9 | - | CASSVKGAGAAFF | TGTGCCAGCAGCGTCAAAGGGGCGGGGGCGGCTTTCTTT
TRBJ2-7 | - | TRBV28 | TRBD1 | CASSPRDSYEQYF | TGTGCCAGCAGTCCGAGGGACAGCTACGAGCAGTACTTC
TRBJ2-7 | - | TRBV4-2 | - | CASRVGVGASYEQYF | TGTGCCAGCAGAGTTGGGGTGGGGGCCTCCTACGAGCAGTACTTC
TRBJ2-6 | - | TRBV7-9 | TRBD1 | CASSDKGQGMSGANVLTF | TGTGCCAGCAGTGATAAAGGACAGGGGATGTCTGGGGCCAACGTCCTGACTTTC
TRBJ2-2 | - | TRBV28 | - | CASRGGPDTNTGELFF | TGTGCCAGCAGAGGGGGACCGGACACGAACACCGGGGAGCTGTTTTTT
TRBJ1-2 | - | TRBV29-1 | - | CSGTTRVGGYTF | TGCAGCGGAACTACGCGGGTAGGCGGCTACACCTTC
TRBJ2-7 | once | TRBV27 | TRBD2 | CASSPHQAGNSYEQYF | TGTGCCAGCAGTCCCCATCAAGCGGGAAACAGTTACGAGCAGTACTTC
TRBJ1-1 | - | TRBV5-4 | TRBD1 | CASSPRTGGMGNTEAFF | TGTGCCAGCAGCCCCCGGACAGGGGGCATGGGGAACACTGAAGCTTTCTTT
TRBJ2-3 | - | TRBV7-9 | - | CASSLTGSGNTQYF | TGTGCCAGCAGCCTTACGGGTAGCGGAAATACGCAGTATTTT
TRBJ2-1 | - | TRBV6-6 | - | CASSYHAGYSYNEQFF | TGTGCCAGCAGTTATCACGCCGGGTACTCCTACAATGAGCAGTTCTTC
TRBJ2-1 | - | TRBV5-1 | - | CASSGQGLYNEQFF | TGCGCCAGCAGTGGCCAGGGGCTCTACAATGAGCAGTTCTTC
TRBJ1-1 | - | TRBV4-1 | - | CASSGQNTEAFF | TGCGCCAGCAGCGGACAGAACACTGAAGCTTTCTTT
TRBJ2-7 | - | TRBV5-1 | TRBD2 | CASSLSPAGAGYEQYF | TGCGCCAGCAGCTTGAGTCCCGCGGGAGCGGGTTACGAGCAGTACTTC
TRBJ1-2 | - | TRBV7-6 | TRBD1 | CASSFRQGTPLPYGYTF | TGTGCCAGCAGCTTTCGACAGGGGACCCCTCTACCCTATGGCTACACCTTC
TRBJ2-5 | - | TRBV5-1 | - | CASSFNQGSPGETQYF | TGCGCCAGCAGCTTTAACCAGGGGTCACCAGGGGAGACCCAGTACTTC
TRBJ1-2 | - | TRBV7-9 | - | CASSVQGYGYTF | TGTGCCAGCAGCGTCCAGGGCTATGGCTACACCTTC
TRBJ2-7 | - | TRBV28 | - | CASSLNRDSLSYEQYF | TGTGCCAGCAGTTTGAACCGGGACTCGCTCTCCTACGAGCAGTACTTC
TRBJ2-3 | - | TRBV27 | TRBD2 | CASSLRSRVGLDGTDTQYF | TGTGCCAGCAGTTTAAGGTCAAGAGTCGGACTAGATGGCACAGATACGCAGTATTTT
TRBJ2-7 | - | TRBV6-1 | TRBD1 | CASSEETGGSHEQYF | TGTGCCAGCAGTGAAGAGACAGGGGGCTCCCACGAGCAGTACTTC
TRBJ1-2 | few | TRBV29-1 | - | CSVNRNGYTF | TGCAGCGTCAACAGGAATGGCTACACCTTC
TRBJ2-2 | - | TRBV7-6 | - | CASSLTGELFF | TGTGCCAGCAGCCTGACCGGGGAGCTGTTTTTT
TRBJ2-7 | - | TRBV4-2 | TRBD2 | CASSPRLAAYEQYF | TGTGCCAGCAGCCCCCGACTAGCAGCCTACGAGCAGTACTTC
TRBJ2-7 | - | TRBV23-1 | - | CASSQSLRHNEQYF | TGCGCCAGCAGTCAATCCTTGAGACATAACGAGCAGTACTTC
TRBJ2-7 | once | TRBV6-1 | - | CASSEFLTFYEQYF | TGTGCCAGCAGTGAATTCCTGACTTTCTACGAGCAGTACTTC
TRBJ1-2 | - | TRBV27 | TRBD1 | CASSLSWSLQGFGYTF | TGTGCCAGCAGTTTATCGTGGTCGTTACAGGGGTTTGGCTACACCTTC
TRBJ1-5 | - | TRBV28 | TRBD1 | CASSSPRDSSNQPQHF | TGTGCCAGCAGTTCCCCCCGGGACAGTAGCAATCAGCCCCAGCATTTT
TRBJ2-1 | - | TRBV6-5 | - | CASSYREPNEQFF | TGTGCCAGCAGTTACAGGGAGCCGAATGAGCAGTTCTTC
TRBJ1-3 | - | TRBV9 | TRBD1 | CASSSGQGSGNTIYF | TGTGCCAGCAGCTCTGGACAGGGCTCTGGAAACACCATATATTTT
TRBJ1-3 | - | TRBV2 | - | CASSDPRTEDTIYF | TGTGCCAGCAGTGACCCGCGCACGGAGGACACCATATATTTT
TRBJ2-3 | - | TRBV28 | - | CASGRGQDPTDTQYF | TGTGCCAGCGGGAGGGGACAGGACCCCACAGATACGCAGTATTTT
TRBJ1-2 | - | TRBV4-1 | TRBD1 | CASSLDRSYGYTF | TGCGCCAGCAGTCTGGACAGGAGCTATGGCTACACCTTC
TRBJ2-7 | - | TRBV5-1 | TRBD1 | CASSPFSGQGEFSYEQYF | TGCGCCAGCAGCCCCTTTAGCGGACAGGGGGAGTTTTCCTACGAGCAGTACTTC
TRBJ2-2 | - | TRBV19 | TRBD1 | CASSLGQGTTGELFF | TGTGCCAGTAGTCTCGGACAGGGAACCACCGGGGAGCTGTTTTTT